Listed below are T cell receptor beta chains from one sample, sequenced in a study of Graves' ophthalmopathy and Graves' hyperthyroidism. TCRdb re-analysed the multiplex PCR reads in MiXCR, keeping a single row per CDR3 protein. Of hundreds of thousands of distinct CDR3 sequences in the sample, around a fifth were seen once. Sequences were obtained from peripheral blood. The receptors were gathered from a woman aged 18-30 years with stable Graves' hyperthyroidism. CDR3s include the opening cysteine and the closing phenylalanine or tryptophan. D genes are given only for firm matches. Size is omitted from some rows. Given values are once, few, many or a class for expanded clones.

J: TRBJ1-5
D: NA
length: 16
V: TRBV2
size: NA
CDR3: CASSDGIGFPNQPQHF
DNA: TGTGCCAGCAGTGATGGGATTGGGTTCCCCAATCAGCCCCAGCATTTT

J: TRBJ1-2
D: NA
length: 13
V: TRBV3-1
size: many
CDR3: CASSQVGQYGYTF
DNA: TGTGCCAGCAGCCAAGTCGGACAATATGGCTACACCTTC

J: TRBJ2-5
D: NA
length: 14
V: TRBV25-1
size: many
CDR3: CASSSAGEVETQYF
DNA: TGTGCCAGCAGTTCAGCAGGGGAGGTAGAGACCCAGTACTTC

J: TRBJ2-7
D: NA
length: 13
V: TRBV6-2/TRBV6-3
size: many
CDR3: CATQRTLRYEQYF
DNA: TGTGCCACCCAGCGGACACTCCGTTACGAGCAGTACTTC

J: TRBJ1-5
D: TRBD1
length: 15
V: TRBV5-1
size: NA
CDR3: CASSLGGTGDQPQHF
DNA: TGCGCCAGCAGCTTGGGGGGGACAGGGGACCAGCCCCAGCATTTT

J: TRBJ1-1
D: NA
length: 14
V: TRBV6-1
size: many
CDR3: CASSVGRESTEAFF
DNA: TGTGCCAGCAGCGTGGGCAGGGAGTCCACTGAAGCTTTCTTT

J: TRBJ1-2
D: NA
length: 10
V: TRBV30
size: many
CDR3: CAWIRLGYTF
DNA: TGTGCCTGGATAAGGTTGGGCTACACCTTC

J: TRBJ2-7
D: NA
length: 17
V: TRBV28
size: many
CDR3: CASSPHPAGSGSGEQYF
DNA: TGTGCCAGCAGTCCACACCCGGCGGGATCTGGGTCGGGCGAGCAGTACTTC

J: TRBJ1-6
D: NA
length: 14
V: TRBV6-1
size: many
CDR3: CASSRSTLSSPLHF
DNA: TGTGCCAGCAGCCGATCGACGTTGAGTTCACCCCTCCACTTT

J: TRBJ2-2
D: NA
length: 12
V: TRBV20-1
size: many
CDR3: CSARLTEWELFF
DNA: TGCAGTGCTAGACTTACAGAATGGGAGCTGTTTTTT

J: TRBJ1-3
D: NA
length: 17
V: TRBV11-2
size: many
CDR3: CASSLETREGSGNTIYF
DNA: TGTGCCAGCAGCTTAGAAACCAGGGAAGGGTCTGGAAACACCATATATTTT

J: TRBJ2-7
D: NA
length: 12
V: TRBV2
size: many
CDR3: CASGSGTYEQYF
DNA: TGTGCCAGCGGGTCCGGGACCTACGAGCAGTACTTC

J: TRBJ1-1
D: NA
length: 13
V: TRBV30
size: NA
CDR3: CAWSVEANTEAFF
DNA: TGTGCCTGGAGTGTAGAAGCGAACACTGAAGCTTTCTTT

J: TRBJ2-5
D: TRBD2
length: 15
V: TRBV20-1
size: NA
CDR3: CSAIGRGRYQETQYF
DNA: TGCAGTGCTATCGGCCGCGGGAGGTACCAAGAGACCCAGTACTTC

J: TRBJ2-7
D: NA
length: 14
V: TRBV27
size: NA
CDR3: CASSYSPSTYEQYF
DNA: TGTGCCAGCAGTTATTCCCCCAGTACCTACGAGCAGTACTTC

J: TRBJ2-7
D: TRBD1
length: 22
V: TRBV12-3/TRBV12-4
size: once
CDR3: CASSLRFDIGGQGEFGSYEQCF
DNA: TGTGCCAGCAGTTTACGCTTTGATATCGGGGGACAGGGTGAGTTCGGCTCCTACGAGCAGTGCTTC

J: TRBJ1-3
D: NA
length: 13
V: TRBV29-1
size: many
CDR3: CSVGQGNGNTIYF
DNA: TGCAGCGTCGGGCAGGGAAATGGAAACACCATATATTTT

J: TRBJ1-2
D: NA
length: 14
V: TRBV28
size: many
CDR3: CASSERGRVYGYTF
DNA: TGTGCCAGCAGTGAGAGGGGCCGCGTCTATGGCTACACCTTC

J: TRBJ2-7
D: TRBD1
length: 14
V: TRBV5-1
size: many
CDR3: CASSLGGGGNEQYF
DNA: TGCGCCAGCAGCTTGGGAGGGGGCGGAAACGAGCAGTACTTC

J: TRBJ1-6
D: NA
length: 15
V: TRBV7-9
size: few
CDR3: CASSLATGGNSHLHF
DNA: TGTGCCAGCAGCTTAGCGACAGGAGGAAATTCACACCTCCACTTT

J: TRBJ1-6
D: TRBD1
length: 16
V: TRBV5-1
size: NA
CDR3: CASSLGDRGNNSPLHF
DNA: TGCGCCAGCAGCTTGGGTGACAGGGGCAATAATTCACCCCTCCACTTT

J: TRBJ2-5
D: NA
length: 13
V: TRBV10-3
size: once
CDR3: CAIRRGYQETQYF
DNA: TGTGCCATACGAAGGGGGTACCAAGAGACCCAGTACTTC

J: TRBJ2-7
D: TRBD2
length: 18
V: TRBV4-2
size: NA
CDR3: CASSQDQFLSGRTYEQYF
DNA: TGTGCCAGCAGCCAAGATCAGTTCCTTAGCGGGCGAACCTACGAGCAGTACTTC

J: TRBJ1-6
D: NA
length: 14
V: TRBV25-1
size: many
CDR3: CASSEKGGYSPLHF
DNA: TGTGCCAGCAGTGAGAAAGGGGGTTATTCACCCCTCCACTTT

J: TRBJ2-7
D: NA
length: 12
V: TRBV29-1
size: many
CDR3: CSVGGRVDEQYF
DNA: TGCAGCGTTGGCGGCAGGGTCGACGAGCAGTACTTC

J: TRBJ1-5
D: NA
length: 15
V: TRBV28
size: many
CDR3: CASSLWDRTNQPQHF
DNA: TGTGCCAGCAGTTTATGGGACAGAACCAATCAGCCCCAGCATTTT

J: TRBJ1-1
D: NA
length: 15
V: TRBV6-5
size: many
CDR3: CASSLNPSMNTEAFF
DNA: TGTGCCAGCAGTTTGAATCCGTCCATGAACACTGAAGCTTTCTTT

J: TRBJ1-1
D: TRBD1
length: 12
V: TRBV30
size: few
CDR3: CAWSNRGAEAFF
DNA: TGTGCCTGGAGTAACAGGGGCGCTGAAGCTTTCTTT

J: TRBJ1-5
D: NA
length: 13
V: TRBV10-3
size: once
CDR3: CAISEYGDQPQHF
DNA: TGTGCCATCAGTGAGTATGGGGACCAGCCCCAGCATTTT

J: TRBJ2-5
D: NA
length: 12
V: TRBV20-1
size: many
CDR3: CSARLGQETQYF
DNA: TGCAGTGCTAGACTTGGCCAAGAGACCCAGTACTTC

J: TRBJ2-7
D: TRBD2
length: 14
V: TRBV6-1
size: NA
CDR3: CASRPLAGKYEQYF
DNA: TGTGCCAGCCGCCCACTAGCGGGAAAGTACGAGCAGTACTTC

J: TRBJ1-3
D: NA
length: 14
V: TRBV19
size: many
CDR3: CASSIGFRGNTIYF
DNA: TGTGCCAGTAGTATCGGGTTTCGTGGAAACACCATATATTTT

J: TRBJ1-2
D: NA
length: 18
V: TRBV2
size: NA
CDR3: CASSEVGPTHRANYGYTF
DNA: TGTGCCAGCAGTGAAGTAGGACCTACCCACCGAGCTAACTATGGCTACACCTTC

J: TRBJ2-7
D: NA
length: 14
V: TRBV12-3/TRBV12-4
size: many
CDR3: CASSPYYGGGEQYF
DNA: TGTGCCAGCAGCCCCTACTACGGCGGCGGAGAGCAGTACTTC

J: TRBJ1-1
D: NA
length: 15
V: TRBV7-9
size: NA
CDR3: CASSLGDSMNTEAFF
DNA: TGTGCCAGCAGCTTAGGCGACAGCATGAACACTGAAGCTTTCTTT

J: TRBJ2-7
D: NA
length: 13
V: TRBV29-1
size: many
CDR3: CSVQGGGRYEQYF
DNA: TGCAGCGTTCAAGGAGGGGGGCGCTACGAGCAGTACTTC

J: TRBJ2-7
D: TRBD1
length: 15
V: TRBV18
size: few
CDR3: CASSPRGDSSYEQYF
DNA: TGTGCCAGCTCACCACGAGGGGACAGCTCCTACGAGCAGTACTTC

J: TRBJ2-7
D: NA
length: 13
V: TRBV6-2/TRBV6-3
size: many
CDR3: CASRETGAYEQYF
DNA: TGTGCCAGCAGAGAGACGGGGGCCTACGAGCAGTACTTC

J: TRBJ1-3
D: NA
length: 13
V: TRBV11-2
size: many
CDR3: CASSLISGNTIYF
DNA: TGTGCCAGCAGCTTGATCTCTGGAAACACCATATATTTT

J: TRBJ1-2
D: NA
length: 14
V: TRBV11-2
size: many
CDR3: CASSAAGAYYGYTF
DNA: TGTGCCAGCAGCGCCGCCGGGGCTTACTATGGCTACACCTTC

J: TRBJ1-1
D: NA
length: 15
V: TRBV12-3/TRBV12-4
size: many
CDR3: CASSPRAYMNTEAFF
DNA: TGTGCCAGCAGTCCAAGGGCATACATGAACACTGAAGCTTTCTTT

J: TRBJ2-5
D: NA
length: 14
V: TRBV7-2
size: NA
CDR3: CASSRRGLWETQYF
DNA: TGTGCCAGCAGCCGCAGGGGATTATGGGAGACCCAGTACTTC

J: TRBJ2-5
D: NA
length: 16
V: TRBV7-9
size: many
CDR3: CASSPPSNGIQETQYF
DNA: TGTGCCAGCAGCCCCCCTAGTAACGGGATCCAAGAGACCCAGTACTTC

J: TRBJ1-6
D: NA
length: 17
V: TRBV13
size: few
CDR3: CASSLNPTRDYNSPLHF
DNA: TGTGCCAGCAGCCTGAACCCCACGCGAGACTATAATTCACCCCTCCACTTT

J: TRBJ1-2
D: NA
length: 15
V: TRBV28
size: many
CDR3: CASSPSGGATYGYTF
DNA: TGTGCCAGCAGCCCCTCGGGGGGCGCCACTTATGGCTACACCTTC

J: TRBJ2-5
D: NA
length: 13
V: TRBV30
size: many
CDR3: CAWSVRREETQYF
DNA: TGTGCCTGGAGTGTACGTAGAGAGGAGACCCAGTACTTC

J: TRBJ2-7
D: NA
length: 16
V: TRBV6-5
size: many
CDR3: CASSYRAGEYPYEQYF
DNA: TGTGCCAGCAGTTACAGGGCAGGGGAATACCCCTACGAGCAGTACTTC

J: TRBJ1-1
D: NA
length: 15
V: TRBV28
size: NA
CDR3: CASTLPGRMNTEAFF
DNA: TGTGCCAGCACCCTTCCGGGACGGATGAACACTGAAGCTTTCTTT

J: TRBJ2-7
D: TRBD1
length: 15
V: TRBV6-1
size: many
CDR3: CASSTSGTGLDGQYF
DNA: TGTGCCAGCAGTACGTCCGGGACAGGGCTGGATGGGCAGTACTTC

J: TRBJ1-2
D: NA
length: 16
V: TRBV5-1
size: many
CDR3: CASSLGTQQENYGYTF
DNA: TGCGCCAGCAGCTTGGGGACCCAACAGGAGAACTATGGCTACACCTTC

J: TRBJ1-1
D: NA
length: 13
V: TRBV7-4
size: NA
CDR3: CASSLEWDTEAFF
DNA: TGTGCCAGCAGCTTAGAATGGGACACTGAAGCTTTCTTT

J: TRBJ1-1
D: TRBD1
length: 13
V: TRBV7-3
size: many
CDR3: CASSPQTGPEAFF
DNA: TGTGCCAGCAGCCCGCAGACAGGGCCTGAAGCTTTCTTT

J: TRBJ1-2
D: TRBD1
length: 14
V: TRBV20-1
size: many
CDR3: CSAKRGLLNYGYTF
DNA: TGCAGTGCAAAGAGGGGGCTGCTTAACTATGGCTACACCTTC